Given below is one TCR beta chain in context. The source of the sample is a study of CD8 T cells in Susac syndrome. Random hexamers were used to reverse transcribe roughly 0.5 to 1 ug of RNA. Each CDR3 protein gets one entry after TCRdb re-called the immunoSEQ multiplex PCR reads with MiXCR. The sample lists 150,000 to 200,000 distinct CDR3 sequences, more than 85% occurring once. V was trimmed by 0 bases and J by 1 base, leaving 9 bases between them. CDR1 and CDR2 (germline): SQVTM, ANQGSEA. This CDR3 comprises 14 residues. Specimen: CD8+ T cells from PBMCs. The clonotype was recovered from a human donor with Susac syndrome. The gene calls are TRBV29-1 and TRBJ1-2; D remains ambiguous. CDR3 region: CSVEDGEVNYGYTF. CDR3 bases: TGCAGCGTTGAAGATGGCGAGGTTAACTATGGCTACACCTTC.